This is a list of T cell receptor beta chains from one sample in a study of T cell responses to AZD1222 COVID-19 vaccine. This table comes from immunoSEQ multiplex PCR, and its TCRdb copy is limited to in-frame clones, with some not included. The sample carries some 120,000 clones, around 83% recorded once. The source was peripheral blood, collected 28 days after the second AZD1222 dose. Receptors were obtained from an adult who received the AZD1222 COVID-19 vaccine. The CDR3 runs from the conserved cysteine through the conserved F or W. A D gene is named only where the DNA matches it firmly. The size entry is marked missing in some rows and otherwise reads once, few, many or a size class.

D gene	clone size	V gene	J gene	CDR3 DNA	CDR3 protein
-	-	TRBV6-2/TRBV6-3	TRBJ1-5	TGTGCCAGCAGTCCAGTTAATAGCAATCAGCCCCAGCATTTT	CASSPVNSNQPQHF
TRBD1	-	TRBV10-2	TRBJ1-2	TGCGCCAGCAGTGAGAAAAGACAGGGAGGAAACTATGGCTACACCTTC	CASSEKRQGGNYGYTF
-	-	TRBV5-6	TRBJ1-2	TGTGCCAGCAGCTTGCGGGGGGGACCTAACTATGGCTACACCTTC	CASSLRGGPNYGYTF
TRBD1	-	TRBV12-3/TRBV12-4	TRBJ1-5	TGTGCCAGCAGTCGACAGGGACATCAGCCCCAGCATTTT	CASSRQGHQPQHF
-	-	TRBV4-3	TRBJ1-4	TGCGCCAGCAGCCAAGACACGAGGGGTCATTGGGGATTTTTT	CASSQDTRGHWGFF
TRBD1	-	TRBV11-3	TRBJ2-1	TGTGCCAGCAGCCCCGGGGACAGGGGGCGCAATGAGCAGTTCTTC	CASSPGDRGRNEQFF
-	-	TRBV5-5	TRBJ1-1	TGTGCCAGCAGCTCCCTGACGGGGGGCACTGAAGCTTTCTTT	CASSSLTGGTEAFF
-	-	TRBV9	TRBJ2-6	TGTGCCAGCAGCCAGTCCCATGGGGCCAACGTCCTGACTTTC	CASSQSHGANVLTF
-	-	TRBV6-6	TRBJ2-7	TGTGCCAGCACTCGGATGGGGGGTTTCGAGCAGTACTTC	CASTRMGGFEQYF
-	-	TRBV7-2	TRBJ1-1	TGTGCCAGCAGCTTACTAAGGATGAACACTGAAGCTTTCTTT	CASSLLRMNTEAFF
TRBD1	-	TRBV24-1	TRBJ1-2	TGTGCCACCAGTGATACAGGGGAAGGCTACACCTTC	CATSDTGEGYTF
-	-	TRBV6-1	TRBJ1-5	TGTGCCAGCAGTGAACAGGGAAGCAATCAGCCCCAGCATTTT	CASSEQGSNQPQHF
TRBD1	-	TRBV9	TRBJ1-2	TGTGCCAGCAGCGTAGCCGGACAGGGAATGACTAACTATGGCTACACCTTC	CASSVAGQGMTNYGYTF
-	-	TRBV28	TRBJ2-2	TGTGCCAGCAGTCCCCTGGGGGGGGCAATAGAGCTGTTTTTT	CASSPLGGAIELFF
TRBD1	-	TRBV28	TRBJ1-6	TGTGCCAGCAGTTTTGCTCCGACAGGGGGGAATTCACCCCTCCACTTT	CASSFAPTGGNSPLHF
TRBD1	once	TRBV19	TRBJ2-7	TGTGCCAGTAGTATGGGACAGGGTCCCTACGAGCAGTACTTC	CASSMGQGPYEQYF
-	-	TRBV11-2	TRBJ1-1	TGTGCCAGCACTACCCTCGGCAGGGGAGTAGGTAGAAGCACTGAAGCTTTCTTT	CASTTLGRGVGRSTEAFF
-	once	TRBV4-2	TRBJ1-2	TGTGCCAGCAGCCAAGATTCGCTTTCTAGAGGCCGTGGCTACACCTTC	CASSQDSLSRGRGYTF
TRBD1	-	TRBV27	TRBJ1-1	TGTGCCAGCAGTTTCCGGGACAGGGCGAAAGCTTTCTTT	CASSFRDRAKAFF
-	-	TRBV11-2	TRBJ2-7	TGTGCCAGCAGCCCACCTGGGTTCCGCACATCCTACGAGCAGTACTTC	CASSPPGFRTSYEQYF
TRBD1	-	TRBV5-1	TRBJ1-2	TGCGCCAGCAGCTCCTTAAGACAGGGGGCGACTGGCTACACCTTC	CASSSLRQGATGYTF
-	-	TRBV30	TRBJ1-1	TGTGCCTGGAGTCGGGTTGGAAAAGAAGCTTTCTTT	CAWSRVGKEAFF
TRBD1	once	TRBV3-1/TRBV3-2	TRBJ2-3	TGTGCCAGCAGCATATCCCGGGACAGGGAAGATACGCAGTATTTT	CASSISRDREDTQYF
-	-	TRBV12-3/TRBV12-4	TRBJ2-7	TGTGCCAGCACCCGAGGGGCAATCTACGAGCAGTACTTC	CASTRGAIYEQYF
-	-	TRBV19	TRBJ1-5	TGTGCCGGAGGGTGGGGCAATCAGCCCCAGCATTTT	CAGGWGNQPQHF
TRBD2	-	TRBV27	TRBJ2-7	TGTGCCAGCAGTTACCGGACTAGCGGGGGCTCCTACGAGCAGTACTTC	CASSYRTSGGSYEQYF
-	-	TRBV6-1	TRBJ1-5	TGTGCCAGCAGTGAAGGAAACAATCAGCCCCAGCATTTT	CASSEGNNQPQHF
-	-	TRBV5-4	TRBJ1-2	TGTGCCAGCAGACCCCGAGAGGGCCCCAGGGCCTTC	CASRPREGPRAF
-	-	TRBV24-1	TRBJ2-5	TGTGCCACCAGTCGTGAGGCGTCTGGGTCTGGAGGGACCCAGTACTTC	CATSREASGSGGTQYF
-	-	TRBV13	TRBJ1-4	TGTGCCAGCAGCTTAAGGGGGTCAACTAATGAAAAACTGTTTTTT	CASSLRGSTNEKLFF
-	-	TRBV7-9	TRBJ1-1	TGTGCCAGCAGCTCCCAACAGGGGAACACTGAAGCTTTCTTT	CASSSQQGNTEAFF
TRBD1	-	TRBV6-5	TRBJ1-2	TGTGCCAGCAGAGAGGACAGGAAATATGGCTACACCTTC	CASREDRKYGYTF
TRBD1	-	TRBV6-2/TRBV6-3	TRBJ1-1	TGTGCCAGCAGTTACCTCCGGGACAGGGGGACTGAAGCTTTCTTT	CASSYLRDRGTEAFF
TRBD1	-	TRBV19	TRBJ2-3	TGTGCCAGTAGCCTACAGGGGGCCCGCACAGATACGCAGTATTTT	CASSLQGARTDTQYF
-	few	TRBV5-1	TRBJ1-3	TGCGCCAGCAGCTTGGCGGGATTTTCCACCATATATTTT	CASSLAGFSTIYF
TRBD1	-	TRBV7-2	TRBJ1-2	TGTGCCAGCAGCCCTGACAGGGGGCACTATGGCTACACCTTC	CASSPDRGHYGYTF
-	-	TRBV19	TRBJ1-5	TGTGCCAGTAGTGGGGGCCTGGGAAGCAATCAGCCCCAGCATTTT	CASSGGLGSNQPQHF
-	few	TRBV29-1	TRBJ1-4	TGCAGCGTTAAAATCCGGGACCCTAATGAAAAACTGTTTTTT	CSVKIRDPNEKLFF
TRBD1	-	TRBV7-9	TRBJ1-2	TGTGCCACGCCCATGGGACAGGGGGCGCGGGGCTACACCTTC	CATPMGQGARGYTF
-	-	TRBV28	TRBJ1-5	TGTGCCGCCCAATTGCACAGGTTTGATCAGCCCCAGCATTTT	CAAQLHRFDQPQHF